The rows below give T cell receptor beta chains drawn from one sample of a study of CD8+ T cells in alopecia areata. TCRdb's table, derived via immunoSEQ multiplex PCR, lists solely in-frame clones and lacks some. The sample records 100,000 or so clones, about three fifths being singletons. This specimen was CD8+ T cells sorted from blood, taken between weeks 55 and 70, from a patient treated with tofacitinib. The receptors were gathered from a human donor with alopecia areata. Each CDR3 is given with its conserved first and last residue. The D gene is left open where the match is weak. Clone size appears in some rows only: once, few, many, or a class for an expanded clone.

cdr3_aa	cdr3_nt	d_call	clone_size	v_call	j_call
CASSVGTGEPYGYTF	TGTGCCAGCAGCGTAGGGACAGGGGAACCATATGGCTACACCTTC	TRBD1	NA	TRBV9	TRBJ1-2
CASSLADHEQFF	TGCGCCAGCAGCCTTGCGGACCATGAGCAGTTCTTC	NA	NA	TRBV4-1	TRBJ2-1
CASGLARTGTDTGRSGHEQFF	TGTGCTAGTGGTTTGGCACGCACCGGGACAGACACGGGCCGGAGCGGCCATGAGCAGTTCTTC	TRBD1	NA	TRBV12-5	TRBJ2-1
CAWGQGAVNEQFF	TGTGCCTGGGGACAGGGGGCGGTCAATGAGCAGTTCTTC	TRBD1	once	TRBV30	TRBJ2-1
CSVDKQGYYGYTF	TGCAGCGTTGATAAACAGGGTTATTATGGCTACACCTTC	NA	NA	TRBV29-1	TRBJ1-2
CASSSTPHEAFF	TGTGCCAGCAGTTCAACACCCCACGAAGCTTTCTTT	NA	few	TRBV27	TRBJ1-1
CASSPPRSPLHF	TGTGCCAGCAGTCCCCCAAGGTCACCCCTCCACTTT	NA	NA	TRBV27	TRBJ1-6
CASSLRHNEQFF	TGTGCCAGCAGCTTACGGCACAATGAGCAGTTCTTC	NA	NA	TRBV13	TRBJ2-1
CASSVGQGKFF	TGTGCCAGCAGTGTGGGCCAGGGGAAGTTCTTC	NA	NA	TRBV2	TRBJ2-1
CASSRIRDLANQPQHF	TGTGCCAGCAGCCGGATTCGGGATTTAGCCAATCAGCCCCAGCATTTT	NA	few	TRBV11-2	TRBJ1-5
CASSSGQGHNEQFF	TGTGCCAGCAGCTCGGGACAGGGCCACAATGAGCAGTTCTTC	TRBD1	NA	TRBV5-6	TRBJ2-1
CASSQVKVGDTQYF	TGCGCCAGCAGCCAAGTCAAGGTCGGGGATACGCAGTATTTT	NA	NA	TRBV4-1	TRBJ2-3
CASSDGTGDQPQHF	TGTGCCAGCAGTGATGGGACAGGGGATCAGCCCCAGCATTTT	TRBD1	NA	TRBV2	TRBJ1-5
CASPLVSRTSGEETQYF	TGTGCCAGCCCATTGGTGTCAAGGACTAGTGGGGAAGAGACCCAGTACTTC	TRBD2	NA	TRBV2	TRBJ2-5
CASNEVSGANVLTF	TGTGCCAGCAATGAGGTCTCTGGGGCCAACGTCCTGACTTTC	NA	NA	TRBV2	TRBJ2-6
CASSESEAGFKDTGELFF	TGCGCCAGCAGTGAGTCTGAGGCGGGATTCAAGGACACCGGGGAGCTGTTTTTT	NA	NA	TRBV10-1	TRBJ2-2
CASSSGPSQPQHF	TGTGCCAGCAGCTCTGGTCCCAGTCAGCCCCAGCATTTT	NA	NA	TRBV5-6	TRBJ1-5
CASMDRVDGYTF	TGTGCCAGCATGGACAGGGTTGATGGCTACACCTTC	TRBD1	NA	TRBV2	TRBJ1-2
CASRERLAKNIQYF	TGTGCCAGCAGGGAGAGACTAGCCAAAAACATTCAGTACTTC	NA	NA	TRBV2	TRBJ2-4
CSAMDRATEAFF	TGCAGCGCGATGGACAGGGCCACTGAAGCTTTCTTT	TRBD1	NA	TRBV29-1	TRBJ1-1
CASSVGGGEHEAFF	TGTGCCAGCAGCGTAGGCGGAGGGGAGCATGAAGCTTTCTTT	NA	NA	TRBV7-9	TRBJ1-1
CASSQGGDTIYF	TGCGCCAGCAGTCAGGGGGGAGACACCATATATTTT	TRBD1	NA	TRBV5-1	TRBJ1-3
CASSLGRTTSGNTIYF	TGTGCCAGCAGCTTAGGCCGGACAACCTCTGGAAACACCATATATTTT	NA	NA	TRBV13	TRBJ1-3
CASSSDRDNEQFF	TGTGCCAGCAGCTCGGACAGGGACAATGAGCAGTTCTTC	TRBD1	few	TRBV7-9	TRBJ2-1
CASSLTVRETQYF	TGCGCCAGCAGCTTAACGGTCCGGGAGACCCAGTACTTC	NA	NA	TRBV5-1	TRBJ2-5
CASSFGSSYEQYF	TGTGCCAGCAGCTTTGGGAGCTCCTACGAGCAGTACTTC	NA	NA	TRBV5-6	TRBJ2-7
CASSQKGDDEQYF	TGCGCCAGCAGCCAGAAAGGGGATGACGAGCAGTACTTC	NA	NA	TRBV5-1	TRBJ2-7
CASSLGAGYEQYF	TGTGCCAGCAGCTTAGGGGCCGGATACGAGCAGTACTTC	NA	NA	TRBV7-9	TRBJ2-7
CASSLGTGALETQYF	TGTGCCAGCAGCTTAGGGACTGGCGCGCTGGAGACCCAGTACTTC	NA	NA	TRBV7-3	TRBJ2-5
CASSTVNLGIGAFF	TGTGCCAGCAGCACTGTTAATTTGGGGATCGGCGCTTTCTTT	NA	NA	TRBV7-2	TRBJ1-1
CASSGITGGGNYGYTF	TGTGCCAGCAGCGGAATCACAGGGGGTGGTAACTATGGCTACACCTTC	TRBD1	NA	TRBV9	TRBJ1-2
CASSFLAGDQYF	TGTGCCAGCAGCTTCCTAGCGGGGGACCAGTACTTC	TRBD2	few	TRBV7-9	TRBJ2-5
CASSLLGNEQYF	TGTGCCAGCAGTTTGTTGGGGAACGAGCAGTACTTC	NA	NA	TRBV27	TRBJ2-7
CAWSLGRYQETQYF	TGTGCCTGGAGTCTGGGTCGGTACCAAGAGACCCAGTACTTC	NA	NA	TRBV30	TRBJ2-5
CASSQEDRGGSGNEQFF	TGCGCCAGCAGCCAAGAAGACCGGGGGGGGTCGGGCAATGAGCAGTTCTTC	TRBD2	NA	TRBV4-1	TRBJ2-1
CASTPHRDSNQPQHF	TGTGCCAGCACCCCACACAGGGATAGCAATCAGCCCCAGCATTTT	NA	NA	TRBV6-6	TRBJ1-5
CSVEGWNDDRIANYGYTF	TGCAGCGTTGAAGGGTGGAATGACGATCGGATAGCTAACTATGGCTACACCTTC	NA	NA	TRBV29-1	TRBJ1-2
CSVVPRFGDLGGYTF	TGCAGCGTTGTACCTCGCTTTGGGGATTTAGGTGGCTACACCTTC	NA	NA	TRBV29-1	TRBJ1-2
CSVSSPNTGELFF	TGCAGCGTTAGTTCACCGAACACCGGGGAGCTGTTTTTT	NA	NA	TRBV29-1	TRBJ2-2
CSVWKWTASSGNTIYF	TGCAGCGTGTGGAAATGGACAGCAAGCTCTGGAAACACCATATATTTT	NA	NA	TRBV29-1	TRBJ1-3
CASSLMDSTDTQYF	TGTGCCAGCAGCTTAATGGACAGCACAGATACGCAGTATTTT	NA	few	TRBV13	TRBJ2-3
CASSPRTGAHGYTF	TGTGCCAGCAGCCCGAGGACAGGGGCTCATGGCTACACCTTC	TRBD1	NA	TRBV5-6	TRBJ1-2
CASSQDWSSGGEQFF	TGTGCCAGCAGCCAAGATTGGTCTAGCGGGGGTGAGCAGTTCTTC	TRBD2	NA	TRBV4-2	TRBJ2-1
CASSWSGNTEAFF	TGTGCCAGCAGTTGGTCAGGGAACACTGAAGCTTTCTTT	NA	NA	TRBV6-5	TRBJ1-1
CASSQPLSCSGANVLTF	TGCGCCAGCAGTCAACCCCTGAGTTGCTCTGGGGCCAACGTCCTGACTTTC	NA	NA	TRBV23-1	TRBJ2-6
CASSRTGYGYTF	TGTGCCAGCAGCAGGACAGGGTATGGCTACACCTTC	TRBD1	once	TRBV5-5	TRBJ1-2
CASSSLQGTAYEQYF	TGCGCCAGCAGCTCGTTACAGGGGACGGCCTACGAGCAGTACTTC	TRBD1	NA	TRBV5-1	TRBJ2-7
CASSLGPGGNGYTF	TGTGCCAGCAGCTTAGGGCCTGGGGGCAATGGCTACACCTTC	NA	NA	TRBV7-9	TRBJ1-2
CASSFQGSAEAFF	TGTGCCAGCAGCTTCCAGGGTAGCGCTGAAGCTTTCTTT	NA	NA	TRBV7-6	TRBJ1-1